The following is a TCR beta chain sequence with its context. Germline CDR1 and CDR2: SGHAT and FQNNGV. The CDR3 consists of 16 residues. V shed 5 bases, J shed 6 bases, and the junction held 13 bases outside the gene matches. The PCR used 60 Vbeta and 13 Jbeta primers. TCRdb's copy holds only in-frame clones and misses some; the assay was immunoSEQ multiplex PCR. The data show roughly 200,000 clones, with almost 85% seen just once and over 2% held by the top ten. This sample was taken from a study of cytomegalovirus exposure and HLA in healthy donors. The receptor was isolated from a woman in her forties or fifties in good health and CMV-seronegative. The V and J genes are TRBV11-2 and TRBJ2-3, with 8 bases matching TRBD2. What was sequenced was PBMCs. The CDR3 loop is CASSQNGAGASDTQYF. In DNA form, the CDR3 reads TGTGCCAGCAGCCAAAATGGAGCGGGAGCATCTGATACGCAGTATTTT.